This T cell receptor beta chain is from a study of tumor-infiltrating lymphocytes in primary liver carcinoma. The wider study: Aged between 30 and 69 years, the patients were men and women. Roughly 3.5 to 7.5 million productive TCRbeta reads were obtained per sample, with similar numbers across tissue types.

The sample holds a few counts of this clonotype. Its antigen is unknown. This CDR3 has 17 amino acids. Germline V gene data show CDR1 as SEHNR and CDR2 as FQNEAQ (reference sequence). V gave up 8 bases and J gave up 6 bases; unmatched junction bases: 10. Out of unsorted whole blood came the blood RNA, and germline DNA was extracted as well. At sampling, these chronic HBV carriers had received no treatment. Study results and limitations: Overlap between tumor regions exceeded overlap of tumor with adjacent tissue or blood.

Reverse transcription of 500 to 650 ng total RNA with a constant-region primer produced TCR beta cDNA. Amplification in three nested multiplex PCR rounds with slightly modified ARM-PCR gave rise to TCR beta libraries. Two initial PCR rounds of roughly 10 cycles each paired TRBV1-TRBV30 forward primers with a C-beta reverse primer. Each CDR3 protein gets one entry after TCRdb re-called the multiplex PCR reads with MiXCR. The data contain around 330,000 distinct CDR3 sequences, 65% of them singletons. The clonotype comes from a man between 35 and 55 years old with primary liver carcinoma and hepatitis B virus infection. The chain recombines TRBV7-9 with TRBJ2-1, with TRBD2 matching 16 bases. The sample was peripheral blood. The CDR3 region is CASSGTSGRDLSNEQFF. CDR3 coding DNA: TGTGCCAGCTCGGGGACTAGCGGGAGGGATTTGTCCAATGAGCAGTTCTTC. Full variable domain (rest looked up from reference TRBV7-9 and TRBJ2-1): DTGVSQNPRHKITKRGQNVTFRCDPISEHNRLYWYRQTLGQGPEFLTYFQNEAQLEKSRLLSDRFSAERPKGSFSTLEIQRTEQGDSAMYLCASSGTSGRDLSNEQFFGPGTRLTVL.